This is a list of T cell receptor beta chains from one sample in a study of blood T cell repertoires in COVID-19. Produced via immunoSEQ multiplex PCR; TCRdb's table is partial and in-frame only. The table lists 110,000 or so clones, about 85% of them singletons, with more than 5% in the top ten. The sequenced sample was peripheral blood. These receptors originate from a woman aged 55 to 70 with COVID-19, enrolled during active disease. CDR3s include the opening cysteine and the closing phenylalanine or tryptophan. The order of the fields is V gene, J gene, CDR3 protein.

TRBV6-1,TRBJ1-5,CASSERQGPQPQHF
TRBV10-3,TRBJ1-2,CAISEPGVENYGYTF
TRBV18,TRBJ2-7,CASSTGPLYEQYF
TRBV29-1,TRBJ1-1,CSVATTGMNTEAFF
TRBV5-1,TRBJ2-3,CASSLPSGGADTQYF
TRBV6-1,TRBJ2-3,CASGWSGGALDTQYF
TRBV7-3,TRBJ2-5,CASSLTSEETQYF
TRBV5-1,TRBJ2-6,CASSLTGSTGANVLTF
TRBV7-9,TRBJ2-3,CASSWDYITDTQYF
TRBV13,TRBJ1-5,CASSDRGQPQHF
TRBV5-7,TRBJ1-4,CASSLYRGNLANEKLFF
TRBV19,TRBJ1-5,CASSISGFRSNQPQHF
TRBV25-1,TRBJ2-5,CASSNRGPETQYF
TRBV10-3,TRBJ1-2,CAIRAGGKDGYTF
TRBV5-4,TRBJ1-5,CASSLGGDNQPQHF
TRBV5-4,TRBJ2-3,CASSVGADTQYF
TRBV6-6,TRBJ2-5,CASGWASGGEETQYF
TRBV19,TRBJ1-2,CASSAGQDGGDTF
TRBV18,TRBJ1-1,CASSPRAGTGRTEAFF
TRBV9,TRBJ2-3,CASSASGGGDTQYF
TRBV7-2,TRBJ1-3,CASSPGAFSGNTIYF
TRBV18,TRBJ2-7,CASSPGEGAYEQYF
TRBV7-3,TRBJ1-2,CASSLQGNYGYTF
TRBV10-3,TRBJ2-7,CAISESYSYEQYF
TRBV5-8,TRBJ1-6,CASSSGTGGMHNSPLHF
TRBV10-3,TRBJ1-1,CAISDNRVAFF
TRBV5-4,TRBJ1-1,CASSLGGRATEAFF
TRBV11-3,TRBJ2-1,CASSLDGGGSYNEQFF
TRBV6-6,TRBJ1-4,CASSRSGVPNEKLFF
TRBV7-8,TRBJ2-5,CASSSLWTGTETQYF
TRBV5-4,TRBJ2-7,CASSLPDSVEQYF
TRBV6-5,TRBJ1-1,CASSPQYRGDTEAFF
TRBV5-4,TRBJ2-3,CASRMGQPSTDTQYF
TRBV18,TRBJ1-3,CASSPGQGTTIYF
TRBV4-1,TRBJ1-2,CASSQAAQGNGYTF
TRBV27,TRBJ1-2,CASSSQGFGNGYTF
TRBV2,TRBJ1-1,CASRTRGLTEAFF
TRBV18,TRBJ1-1,CASSTGGDRMNTEAFF
TRBV5-6,TRBJ1-1,CASSSLVVMNTEAFF
TRBV6-1,TRBJ1-1,CASSEARGNTEAFF
TRBV3-1/TRBV3-2,TRBJ1-4,CASSQEQGHATNEKLFF
TRBV7-8,TRBJ1-6,CASSRGQGRNSPLHF
TRBV7-9,TRBJ2-7,CASSSWAGTYEQYF
TRBV5-5,TRBJ1-4,CASSDPGGTNEKLFF
TRBV7-8,TRBJ1-3,CAIELAAGNTIYF
TRBV4-2,TRBJ2-1,CASSQDPKLNEQFF
TRBV10-1,TRBJ1-1,CASSGSNRGNKAFF
TRBV2,TRBJ1-5,CASSEAGRGYSNQPQHF
TRBV6-2/TRBV6-3,TRBJ1-2,CASSSHQGAGGYTF
TRBV6-5,TRBJ1-2,CASSYVQAPYGYTF
TRBV3-1/TRBV3-2,TRBJ2-5,CASSQEGGGAPETQYF
TRBV2,TRBJ1-2,CASTEDRGYGYTF
TRBV6-5,TRBJ1-1,CASTRTGRTEAFF
TRBV27,TRBJ2-1,CASSRQGRVHEQFF
TRBV24-1,TRBJ1-2,CATSETGSAYGYTF
TRBV12-5,TRBJ2-3,CASGLGTGYPDTQYF
TRBV7-2,TRBJ2-2,CASSFPRGAANTGELFF